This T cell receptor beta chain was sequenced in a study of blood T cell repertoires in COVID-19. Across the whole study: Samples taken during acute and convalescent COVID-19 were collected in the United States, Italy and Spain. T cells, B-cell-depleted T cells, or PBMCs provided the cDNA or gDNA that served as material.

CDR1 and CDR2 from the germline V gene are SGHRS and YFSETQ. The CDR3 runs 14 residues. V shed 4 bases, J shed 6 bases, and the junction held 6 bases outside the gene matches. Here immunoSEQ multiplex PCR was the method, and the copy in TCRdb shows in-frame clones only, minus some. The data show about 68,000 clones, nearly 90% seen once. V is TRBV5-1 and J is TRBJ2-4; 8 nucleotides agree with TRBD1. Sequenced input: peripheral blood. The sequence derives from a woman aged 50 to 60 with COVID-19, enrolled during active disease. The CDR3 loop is CASSADRVGNIQYF. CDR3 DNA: TGCGCCAGCAGCGCGGACAGGGTGGGAAACATTCAGTACTTC.